A single sample gave rise to the 16 T cell receptor beta chains below, sequenced in a study of Graves' ophthalmopathy and Graves' hyperthyroidism. Amplified material comprised TCR beta CDR3 regions derived from RNA transcripts. HTBI-primed first-round RT-PCR preceded second-round multiplex PCR. MiXCR, applied by TCRdb to the multiplex PCR reads, yields one record per CDR3 protein. The profile covers 600,000 to 950,000 distinct CDR3 sequences, with approximately 40% appearing a single time and 40% to 45% taken by the ten largest. The specimen was peripheral blood. Receptors were obtained from an adult man with Graves' ophthalmopathy.

DNA of the CDR3: TGTGCCAGCAGCCAAAAAGGGGCTCTCGGGGAGCTGTTTTTT. Its translation is CASSQKGALGELFF. V and J are TRBV25-1 and TRBJ2-2; maybe TRBD1 (5 bases). The CDR3 has 14 residues. CDR1 and CDR2 (germline): MGHDK, SYGVNS. V shed 6 bases and J shed 7 bases, with 15 bases lying between them.

V is TRBV10-3 and J is TRBJ2-7; tentatively, D is TRBD2 (6 bases). Trimming removed 1 base from V and 5 bases from J, with 15 bases in between. CDR1 is ENHRY and CDR2 is SYGVKD in the germline V gene. The CDR3 consists of 15 residues. The DNA of the CDR3 is TGTGCCATCAGTGAGTTCCGGCCGGGAGTAGACGAGCAGTACTTC. Encoded protein: CAISEFRPGVDEQYF.

V is TRBV20-1 and J is TRBJ1-1; 8 bases match TRBD1. CDR3 length: 14 residues. Germline V gene data show CDR1 as DFQATT and CDR2 as SNEGSKA (reference sequence). The V gene end was trimmed by 5 bases and the J gene end by 5 bases; junction bases not matched to a gene: 10. Here the CDR3 DNA reads TGCAGTGCTGGGGCTACAGGGGGTTCAACTGAAGCTTTCTTT. Encoded protein: CSAGATGGSTEAFF.

This clonotype came up many times. V is TRBV2 and J is TRBJ1-2, with TRBD1 matching 7 bases. In germline, CDR1 is SNHLY, CDR2 FYNNEI. The V gene end was trimmed by 4 bases and the J gene end by 7 bases; junction bases not matched to a gene: 12. This CDR3 has 15 amino acids. The CDR3 here is CASSGDRALTLGYTF. Written as DNA, the CDR3 is TGTGCCAGCAGTGGAGACAGGGCGCTTACACTTGGCTACACCTTC.

This chain links TRBV29-1 with TRBJ1-2; 8 bases map to TRBD1. Germline assignment: CDR1 SQVTM and CDR2 ANQGSEA. The trim removed 7 bases at V and 4 bases at J, leaving 5 bases unmatched. This CDR3 comprises 12 residues. The CDR3 DNA is TGCAGCGAAAACGGACAGGGCTATGGCTACACCTTC. This gives the protein CSENGQGYGYTF.

The rearrangement links TRBV29-1 to TRBJ2-5; 8 bases are shared with TRBD2. Germline V lookup: CDR1 SQVTM, CDR2 ANQGSEA. The trim removed 6 bases at V and 1 base at J, leaving 13 bases unmatched. The CDR3 has 16 amino acids. For the CDR3, the DNA is TGCAGCGTCCTCTCGCCGGGACTAGGGGCCCAAGAGACCCAGTACTTC. This translates into CSVLSPGLGAQETQYF.

There are many counts of this clonotype. This chain's CDR3 is CASSLEGQGNSPLHF. The CDR3 DNA is TGTGCCAGCAGCTTAGAAGGACAGGGCAATTCACCCCTCCACTTT. The chain recombines TRBV11-2 with TRBJ1-6; 8 nucleotides line up with TRBD1. J gave up 7 bases and V 0 bases, and 2 bases lay outside the gene matches. The length of the CDR3 is 15 residues. CDR1 and CDR2 (germline): SGHAT, FQNNGV. The complete variable domain, with remaining parts taken from reference TRBV11-2 and TRBJ1-6, reads EAGVAQSPRYKIIEKRQSVAFWCNPISGHATLYWYQQILGQGPKLLIQFQNNGVVDDSQLPKDRFSAERLKGVDSTLKIQPAKLEDSAVYLCASSLEGQGNSPLHFGNGTRLTVT.

This clonotype was seen ten or more times. The genes are TRBV25-1 and TRBJ1-6, with D possibly being TRBD1 (6 bases). The V gene's germline CDR1 is MGHDK and CDR2 SYGVNS. V was shortened by 2 bases and J by 2 bases, with 13 bases between the two germline ends. This CDR3 spans 17 amino acids. The CDR3 DNA reads as TGTGCCAGCAGTGAAAGGGGCGGGGGCGCCTATAATTCACCCCTCCACTTT. Protein: CASSERGGGAYNSPLHF. Drawing the rest from reference TRBV25-1 and TRBJ1-6, the complete variable domain is EADIYQTPRYLVIGTGKKITLECSQTMGHDKMYWYQQDPGMELHLIHYSYGVNSTEKGDLSSESTVSRIRTEHFPLTLESARPSHTSQYLCASSERGGGAYNSPLHFGNGTRLTVT.

This clonotype was observed at least ten times. The V call is TRBV2, the J call TRBJ1-5; 9 nucleotides match TRBD1. This CDR3 comprises 13 residues. The V gene's germline CDR1 is SNHLY and CDR2 FYNNEI. Trimming at V came to 8 bases and at J to 4 bases, leaving 3 bases not matched to a gene. The CDR3 reads CASRDRENQPQHF. The CDR3 DNA reads TGTGCCAGCCGGGACAGGGAGAATCAGCCCCAGCATTTT.

This clonotype was picked up one time. This chain uses TRBV4-2 with TRBJ2-5; D remains unclear. Trimming removed 4 bases from V and 4 bases from J, with 22 bases in between. The V gene's germline CDR1 is LGHNA and CDR2 YNFKEQ. This CDR3 region has 17 residues. The CDR3 protein is CASSPEMGSGFGETQYF. The CDR3 nucleotides are TGTGCCAGCAGCCCTGAAATGGGCTCTGGGTTCGGAGAGACCCAGTACTTC.

The table lists this clonotype with many counts. The chain is built from TRBV5-1 and TRBJ1-1; tentative D call: TRBD1 (5 bases). Per the germline V gene, CDR1 is SGHRS and CDR2 is YFSETQ. The CDR3 has 12 residues. V lost 1 base to trimming and J lost 11 bases, with 12 bases between them. CDR3 nucleotide sequence: TGCGCCAGCAGCTTGTGGGGCAGGGTTGCTTTCTTT. The encoded protein is CASSLWGRVAFF.

The chain uses TRBV12-5 and TRBJ2-7, with 12 bases matching TRBD1. The CDR3 spans 14 residues. The V segment lost 5 bases and the J segment 12 bases; nucleotides outside the gene matches: 11. Germline-derived CDR1 and CDR2 are LGHNT and FRNRAP. In DNA, the CDR3 is TGTGCTAGTGGTCCGCCTGGGGACAGGGGGCATAGGTACTTC. This gives the protein CASGPPGDRGHRYF. The full variable domain, rest sourced from reference TRBV12-5 and TRBJ2-7, is DARVTQTPRHKVTEMGQEVTMRCQPILGHNTVFWYRQTMMQGLELLAYFRNRAPLDDSGMPKDRFSAEMPDATLATLKIQPSEPRDSAVYFCASGPPGDRGHRYFGPGTRLTVT.

This clonotype appeared a few times. J is TRBJ2-5 and V is TRBV2; 8 nucleotides align to TRBD1. With 0 bases clipped from V and 5 bases from J, the junction kept 5 bases outside the gene matches. The CDR3 is 15 amino acids. Germline V CDR1 and CDR2: SNHLY, FYNNEI. The CDR3 nucleotides read TGTGCCAGCAGTGAAGCCAGGGGGCTTGGGGAGACCCAGTACTTC. It translates to CASSEARGLGETQYF.

This clonotype came up many times. The chain carries TRBV19 and TRBJ1-2; D not certain. V was cut by 2 bases and J by 4 bases, with 8 bases left in between. The CDR3 runs 13 residues. CDR1 is LNHDA and CDR2 is SQIVND in the germline V gene (reference sequence). The CDR3 is CASSISRIYGYTF. The CDR3 DNA follows: TGTGCCAGTAGTATAAGCAGAATCTATGGCTACACCTTC.

In its sample, this clonotype was seen many times. This chain connects TRBV12-3 or TRBV12-4 to TRBJ1-4; D is uncertain. The CDR3 has 14 residues. V lost 6 bases to trimming and J lost 5 bases, with 13 bases between them. DNA for the CDR3: TGTGCCAGCAGCCCCTTGGCTTCCAATGAAAAACTGTTTTTT. This encodes CASSPLASNEKLFF.

The rearrangement joins TRBV11-2 to TRBJ2-7, with 7 bases lining up with TRBD1. The CDR3 has 16 amino acids. The germline gives CDR1 SGHAT, CDR2 FQNNGV. V dropped 1 base and J dropped 7; count of bases not matched to a gene: 13. The CDR3 nucleotides are TGTGCCAGCAGCTTAGTTACCGGGACAGTCTTTTCGGAGCAGTACTTC. Its translation is CASSLVTGTVFSEQYF.